The 2 T cell receptor beta chains reported below all come from one sample, sequenced in a study of cytomegalovirus exposure and HLA in healthy donors. Use of 60 Vbeta and 13 Jbeta primers characterized the PCR. Sequencing was performed with immunoSEQ multiplex PCR; in TCRdb, only in-frame clones are kept and a portion is missing. The profile covers around 130,000 clones, with nearly 90% appearing a single time and roughly 0.53% taken by the ten largest. The sample taken for sequencing was PBMCs. These receptors all come from a woman aged 40 to 50 in good health and CMV-seronegative.

The V and J genes are TRBV12-1 and TRBJ2-7; the table gives TRBD1 as D, unverified against the DNA. TRBV12-1 is a pseudogene locus. This CDR3 is built from 16 residues. CDR3 region: CASSLHPGQGIHEQYF. DNA for the CDR3: TGTGCCAGCAGCTTGCACCCGGGACAGGGTATCCACGAGCAGTACTTC.

This clone has a single count. This sequence joins TRBV28 and TRBJ1-5, with 9 bases identical to TRBD1. The CDR3 is made up of 16 amino acids. Germline loops: CDR1 MDHEN, CDR2 SYDVKM. The ends lost 5 bases at V and 7 bases at J; junction bases unmatched: 12. The CDR3 sequence: CASSPPGQGEFQPQHF. The CDR3 nucleotides read TGTGCCAGCAGTCCTCCGGGACAGGGTGAATTCCAGCCCCAGCATTTT. Filled out from reference TRBV28 and TRBJ1-5, the complete variable domain reads DVKVTQSSRYLVKRTGEKVFLECVQDMDHENMFWYRQDPGLGLRLIYFSYDVKMKEKGDIPEGYSVSREKKERFSLILESASTNQTSMYLCASSPPGQGEFQPQHFGDGTRLSIL.